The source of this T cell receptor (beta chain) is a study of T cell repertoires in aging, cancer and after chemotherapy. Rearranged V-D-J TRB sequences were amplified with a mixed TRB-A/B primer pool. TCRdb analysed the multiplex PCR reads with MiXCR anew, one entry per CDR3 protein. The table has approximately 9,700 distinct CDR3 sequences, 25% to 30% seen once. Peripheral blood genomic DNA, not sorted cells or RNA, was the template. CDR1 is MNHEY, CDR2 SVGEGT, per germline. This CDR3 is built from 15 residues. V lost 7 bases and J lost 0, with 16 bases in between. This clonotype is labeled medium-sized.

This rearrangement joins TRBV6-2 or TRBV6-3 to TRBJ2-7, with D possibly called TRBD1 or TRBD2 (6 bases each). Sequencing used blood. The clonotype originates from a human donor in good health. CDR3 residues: CASTGADSSSYEQYF. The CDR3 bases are TGTGCCAGCACGGGGGCGGACTCGAGCTCCTACGAGCAGTACTTC.